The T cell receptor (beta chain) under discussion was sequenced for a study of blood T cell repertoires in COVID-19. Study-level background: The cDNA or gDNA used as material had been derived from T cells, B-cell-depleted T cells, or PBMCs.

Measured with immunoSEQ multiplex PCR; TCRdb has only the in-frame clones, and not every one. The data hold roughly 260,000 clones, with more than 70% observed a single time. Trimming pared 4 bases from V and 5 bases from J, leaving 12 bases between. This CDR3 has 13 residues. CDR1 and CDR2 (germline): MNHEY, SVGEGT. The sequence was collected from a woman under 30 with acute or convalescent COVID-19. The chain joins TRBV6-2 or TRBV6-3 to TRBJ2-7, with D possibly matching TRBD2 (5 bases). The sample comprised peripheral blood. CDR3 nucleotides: TGTGCCAGCAGTTTGGCTAGCCTCCACGAGCAGTACTTC. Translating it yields CASSLASLHEQYF.